This entry concerns a single T cell receptor (beta chain). The antigen is unknown. The source of the sample is a study of OX40 agonist ivuxolimab in advanced cancers. Study overall: Participants, roughly 80% male, averaged 60 years of age, ranging from roughly 20 to 79.

Findings and caveats of the study: No antigen was identified for the clonally expanded peripheral T cells.

The V gene's germline CDR1 is SGHTA and CDR2 FQGNSA. J lost 0 bases, V lost 1 base, and 2 bases had no gene match. This CDR3 contains 17 residues. Data came from immunoSEQ multiplex PCR; TCRdb stores just in-frame clones and leaves some out. The sample has tens of thousands of clones; more than 75% are singletons. The sample was CD4+ or CD8+ T cells sorted from blood, taken in a trial of the OX40 agonist ivuxolimab. This chain links TRBV7-2 with TRBJ2-3, with 12 bases that match TRBD2. This clonotype originated in an adult with an advanced solid tumor such as melanoma, head and neck, liver or kidney cancer. The CDR3 region has the DNA TGTGCCAGCAGCTTAGTTCTAGCGGGGGGGAGCACAGATACGCAGTATTTT. Residues: CASSLVLAGGSTDTQYF.